This TCR beta chain came from a study of PD-L1 blockade in urothelial cancer. Libraries were prepared by immunoSEQ multiplex PCR; TCRdb keeps only in-frame clonotypes and omits some of them. The sample has 130,000 or so clones, approximately 84% seen once. The length of the CDR3 is 12 residues. Trimming at V came to 5 bases and at J to 4 bases, leaving 1 base not matched to a gene. The germline V gene encodes CDR1 SGHAT and CDR2 FQNNGV. As to time point: pretreatment peripheral blood. The chain joins TRBV11-2 to TRBJ2-7; 8 bases line up with TRBD1. This specimen consisted of PBMCs, obtained around atezolizumab (anti-PD-L1) treatment. The sequence came from a man over 45 with urothelial cancer. The CDR3 here is CASSRQGYEQYF. DNA of the CDR3: TGTGCCAGCAGCCGACAGGGGTACGAGCAGTACTTC. The entire variable domain, with the rest obtained from reference TRBV11-2 and TRBJ2-7, is as follows: EAGVAQSPRYKIIEKRQSVAFWCNPISGHATLYWYQQILGQGPKLLIQFQNNGVVDDSQLPKDRFSAERLKGVDSTLKIQPAKLEDSAVYLCASSRQGYEQYFGPGTRLTVT.